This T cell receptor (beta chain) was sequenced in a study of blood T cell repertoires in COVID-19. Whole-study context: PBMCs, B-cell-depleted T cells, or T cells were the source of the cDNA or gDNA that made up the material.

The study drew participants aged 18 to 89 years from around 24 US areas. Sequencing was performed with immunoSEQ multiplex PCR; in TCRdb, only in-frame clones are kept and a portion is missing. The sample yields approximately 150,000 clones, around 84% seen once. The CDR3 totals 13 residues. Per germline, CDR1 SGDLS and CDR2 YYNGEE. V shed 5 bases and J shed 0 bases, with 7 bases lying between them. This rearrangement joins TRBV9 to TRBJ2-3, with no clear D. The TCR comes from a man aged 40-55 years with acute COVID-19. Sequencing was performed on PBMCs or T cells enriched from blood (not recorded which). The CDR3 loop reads CASSDSSTDTQYF. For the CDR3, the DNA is TGTGCCAGCAGTGACTCTAGCACAGATACGCAGTATTTT. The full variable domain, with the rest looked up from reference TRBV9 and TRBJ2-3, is DSGVTQTPKHLITATGQRVTLRCSPRSGDLSVYWYQQSLDQGLQFLIQYYNGEERAKGNILERFSAQQFPDLHSELNLSSLELGDSALYFCASSDSSTDTQYFGPGTRLTVL.